This TCR beta chain originates from a study of cytomegalovirus exposure and HLA in healthy donors. Study-wide results and limits: Later genetic work tied a missense DCLRE1C variant to beta-chain V and J trimming. Several of the most significant clusters appeared linked to common viral pathogens, based on a later analysis.

Concerning this clone: Its antigen is currently unknown.

CDR1 is SNHLY, CDR2 FYNNEI, per germline. The ends were cut back, 4 bases at V and 0 bases at J, with 12 bases in the middle. The CDR3 runs 16 residues. The study sampled nominally healthy donors, though unrecorded immune exposures were likely. PCR was performed using 60 Vbeta and 13 Jbeta primers. Data came from immunoSEQ multiplex PCR; TCRdb stores just in-frame clones and leaves some out. The sample includes more than 100,000 clones, about four fifths of them seen just once. The sequenced material came from PBMCs. This clonotype originated in a woman between 35 and 50 years old in good health and CMV-seronegative. The chain carries TRBV2 and TRBJ2-2; TRBD1 might be the D (5 bases). The CDR3 DNA sequence: TGTGCCAGCAGTGCTCCGACAGTCACGAACACCGGGGAGCTGTTTTTT. Translation gives CASSAPTVTNTGELFF.